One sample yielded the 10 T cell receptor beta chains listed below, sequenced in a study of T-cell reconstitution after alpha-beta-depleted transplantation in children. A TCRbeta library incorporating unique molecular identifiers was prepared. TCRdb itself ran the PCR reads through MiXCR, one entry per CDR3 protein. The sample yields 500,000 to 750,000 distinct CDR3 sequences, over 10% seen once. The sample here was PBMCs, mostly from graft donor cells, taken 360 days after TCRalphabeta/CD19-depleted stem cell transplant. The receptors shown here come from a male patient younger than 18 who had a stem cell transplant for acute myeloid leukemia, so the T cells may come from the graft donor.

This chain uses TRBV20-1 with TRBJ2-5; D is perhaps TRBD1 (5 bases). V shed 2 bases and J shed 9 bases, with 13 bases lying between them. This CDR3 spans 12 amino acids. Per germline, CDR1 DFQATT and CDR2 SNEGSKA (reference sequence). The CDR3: CSARPAKGSQYF. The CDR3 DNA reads TGCAGTGCTAGACCCGCGAAGGGGTCCCAGTACTTC.

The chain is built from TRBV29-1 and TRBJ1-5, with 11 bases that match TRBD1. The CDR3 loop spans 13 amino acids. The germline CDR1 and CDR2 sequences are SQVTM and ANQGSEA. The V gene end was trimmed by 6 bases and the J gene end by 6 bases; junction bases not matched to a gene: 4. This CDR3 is CSVGDRGGQPQHF. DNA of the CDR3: TGCAGCGTCGGGGACAGGGGGGGTCAGCCCCAGCATTTT.

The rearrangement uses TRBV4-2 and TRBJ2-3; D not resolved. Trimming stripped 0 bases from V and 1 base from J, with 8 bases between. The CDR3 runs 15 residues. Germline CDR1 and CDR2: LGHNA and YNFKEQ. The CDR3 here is CASSQEGSGTDTQYF. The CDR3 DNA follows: TGTGCCAGCAGCCAAGAGGGGTCAGGCACAGATACGCAGTATTTT.

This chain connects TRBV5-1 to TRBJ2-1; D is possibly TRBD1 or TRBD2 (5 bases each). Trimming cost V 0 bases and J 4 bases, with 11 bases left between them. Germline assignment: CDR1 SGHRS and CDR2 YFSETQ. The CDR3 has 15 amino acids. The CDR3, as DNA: TGCGCCAGCAGCTTGGGGGACGGGACGTACAATGAGCAGTTCTTC. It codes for CASSLGDGTYNEQFF.

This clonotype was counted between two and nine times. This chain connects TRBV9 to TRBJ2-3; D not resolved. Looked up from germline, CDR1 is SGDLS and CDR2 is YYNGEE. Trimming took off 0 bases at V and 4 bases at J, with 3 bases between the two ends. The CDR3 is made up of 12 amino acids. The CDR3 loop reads CASSVEADTQYF. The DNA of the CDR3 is TGTGCCAGCAGCGTAGAGGCAGATACGCAGTATTTT.

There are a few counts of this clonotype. The CDR3 DNA sequence: TGCAGTGCTAATCCGGACAGCGCCAGCTCCTACAATGAGCAGTTCTTC. Amino acids: CSANPDSASSYNEQFF. The chain recombines TRBV20-1 with TRBJ2-1, with a possible D match to TRBD1 (6 bases). Germline CDR1 reads DFQATT; CDR2 reads SNEGSKA (reference sequence). The length of the CDR3 is 16 residues. The ends were cut back, 4 bases at V and 0 bases at J, with 16 bases in the middle.

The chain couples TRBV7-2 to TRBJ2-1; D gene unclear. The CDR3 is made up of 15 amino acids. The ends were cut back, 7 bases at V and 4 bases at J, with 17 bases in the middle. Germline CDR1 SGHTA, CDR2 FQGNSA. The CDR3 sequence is CASTPAAARYNEQFF. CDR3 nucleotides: TGTGCCAGCACCCCGGCGGCGGCCCGATACAATGAGCAGTTCTTC.

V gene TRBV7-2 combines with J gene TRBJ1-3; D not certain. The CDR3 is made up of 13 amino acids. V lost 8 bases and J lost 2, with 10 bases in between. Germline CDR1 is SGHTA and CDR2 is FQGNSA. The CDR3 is CASEQPPGNTIYF. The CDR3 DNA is TGTGCCAGCGAGCAGCCTCCTGGAAACACCATATATTTT.

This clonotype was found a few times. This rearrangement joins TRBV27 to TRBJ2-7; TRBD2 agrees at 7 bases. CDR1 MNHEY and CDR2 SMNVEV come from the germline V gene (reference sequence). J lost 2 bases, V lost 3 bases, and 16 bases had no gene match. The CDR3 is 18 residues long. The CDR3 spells CASSLSSPSGYQPYEQYF. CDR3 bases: TGTGCCAGCAGTTTGTCTTCGCCTAGCGGATACCAACCCTACGAGCAGTACTTC.

The CDR3 nucleotides read TGTGCCAGCAGCCGAGCCGACGGACTAGCGGGATACAATGAGCAGTTCTTC. Its translation: CASSRADGLAGYNEQFF. The chain is built from TRBV7-6 and TRBJ2-1; 12 bases are shared with TRBD2. Trimming at V came to 5 bases and at J to 4 bases, leaving 9 bases not matched to a gene. Germline V gene sequence: CDR1 SGHVS, CDR2 FNYEAQ. CDR3 length equals 17 residues.